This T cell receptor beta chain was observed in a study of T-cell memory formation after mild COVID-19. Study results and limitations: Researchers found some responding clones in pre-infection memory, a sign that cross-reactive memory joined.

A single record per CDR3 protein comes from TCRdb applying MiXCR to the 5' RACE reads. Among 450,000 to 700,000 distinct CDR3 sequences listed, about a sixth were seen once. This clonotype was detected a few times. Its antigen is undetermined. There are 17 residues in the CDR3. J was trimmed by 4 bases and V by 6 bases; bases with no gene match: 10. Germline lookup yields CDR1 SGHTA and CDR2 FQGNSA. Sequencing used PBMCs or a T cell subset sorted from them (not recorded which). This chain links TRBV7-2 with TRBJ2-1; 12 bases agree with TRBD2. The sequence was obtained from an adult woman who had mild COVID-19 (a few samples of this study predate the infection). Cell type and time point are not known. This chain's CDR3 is CASRQTSGGTIYNEQFF. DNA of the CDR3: TGTGCCAGCAGACAAACTAGCGGGGGGACGATTTACAATGAGCAGTTCTTC.